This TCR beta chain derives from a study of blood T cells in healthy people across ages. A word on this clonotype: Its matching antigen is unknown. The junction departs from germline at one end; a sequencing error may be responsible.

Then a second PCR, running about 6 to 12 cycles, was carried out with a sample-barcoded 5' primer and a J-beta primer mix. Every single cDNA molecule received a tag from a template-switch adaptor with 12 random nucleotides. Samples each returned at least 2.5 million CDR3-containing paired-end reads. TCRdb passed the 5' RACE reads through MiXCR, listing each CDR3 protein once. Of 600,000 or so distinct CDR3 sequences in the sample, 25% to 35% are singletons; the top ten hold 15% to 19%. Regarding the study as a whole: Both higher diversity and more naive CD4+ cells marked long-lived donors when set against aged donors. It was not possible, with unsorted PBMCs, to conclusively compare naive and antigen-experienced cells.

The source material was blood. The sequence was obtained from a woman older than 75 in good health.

In DNA form, the CDR3 reads TGTGCCAGCAGTCTAGGGACAGCCCAAGACACCCAGTACTTC. Translated, it gives CASSLGTAQDTQYF. The chain has TRBV6-4 and TRBJ2-5; 7 bases are shared with TRBD1. Germline assignment: CDR1 MRHNA and CDR2 SNTAGT. The length of the CDR3 is 14 residues.